The 8 T cell receptor beta chains below were found in one sample sequenced in a study of blood T cell repertoires in COVID-19. Using immunoSEQ multiplex PCR, the repertoire was profiled, and TCRdb retains in-frame clones only, with some absent. Of fewer than 250,000 clones listed, about nine tenths are singletons. Sequencing was performed on peripheral blood. These receptors all stem from a middle-aged man with acute or convalescent COVID-19.

This rearrangement joins TRBV2 to TRBJ1-1; no reliable D call. The CDR3 is made up of 14 amino acids. Germline-derived CDR1 and CDR2 are SNHLY and FYNNEI. V was cut by 0 bases and J by 1 base, with 6 bases left in between. The CDR3 DNA reads as TGTGCCAGCAGTGAAGCGTTATCGAACACTGAAGCTTTCTTT. Protein product: CASSEALSNTEAFF.

The chain combines TRBV27 with TRBJ1-2; 7 nucleotides align to TRBD1. This CDR3 contains 16 residues. The V segment lost 2 bases and the J segment 8 bases; nucleotides outside the gene matches: 14. CDR1 and CDR2 (germline): MNHEY, SMNVEV (reference sequence). CDR3 residues: CASSLTWAGGLGGYTF. DNA of the CDR3: TGTGCCAGCAGTTTAACATGGGCAGGGGGGTTGGGGGGCTACACCTTC.

This chain links TRBV4-2 with TRBJ1-1; tentatively, D is TRBD1 (5 bases). CDR1 and CDR2 (germline): LGHNA, YNFKEQ. V lost 3 bases and J 1 base, leaving 15 bases between the germline ends. The CDR3 runs to 16 residues. CDR3 in amino acids: CASSQHQGGTNTEAFF. The CDR3, as DNA: TGTGCCAGCAGCCAGCATCAGGGAGGGACGAACACTGAAGCTTTCTTT.

V gene TRBV2 combines with J gene TRBJ1-1; D is uncertain. This CDR3 region has 13 residues. V lost 1 base to trimming and J lost 4 bases, with 7 bases between them. Germline CDR1 reads SNHLY; CDR2 reads FYNNEI. The CDR3 bases are TGTGCCAGCAGTGAAGGGAGGGCCACTGAAGCTTTCTTT. Its protein is CASSEGRATEAFF.

The chain has TRBV16 and TRBJ2-5; D not resolved. The CDR3 is made up of 11 amino acids. The V gene lost 6 bases and the J gene lost 2 bases, with 4 bases spanning the gap. Germline CDR1 is KGHSY and CDR2 is FQNENV. The CDR3 spells CASSLQETQYF. CDR3 sequence (DNA): TGTGCCAGCAGTCTTCAAGAGACCCAGTACTTC.

The chain is built from TRBV27 and TRBJ1-5; a weak D match, TRBD1 (6 bases). The CDR3 length is 14 residues. The V gene lost 5 bases and the J gene lost 3 bases, with 11 bases spanning the gap. Germline V CDR1 and CDR2: MNHEY, SMNVEV (reference sequence). CDR3 DNA sequence: TGTGCCAGCAGTCTATACAGGGCCAATCAGCCCCAGCATTTT. Its translation: CASSLYRANQPQHF.

The rearrangement uses TRBV5-1 and TRBJ1-5; maybe TRBD1 (6 bases). From germline, CDR1 is SGHRS and CDR2 YFSETQ. The CDR3 is 14 residues long. Trimming took 0 bases from V and 6 from J, leaving 10 bases between them. The CDR3 bases are TGCGCCAGCAGCTTGGACCAGGGGACTCAGCCCCAGCATTTT. It specifies CASSLDQGTQPQHF.

This clone was counted ten times or more. The rearrangement joins TRBV3-1 (or the pseudogene TRBV3-2) to TRBJ1-3; no clear D gene. Germline V gene data show CDR1 as LGHDT and CDR2 as YNNKEL (reference sequence). There are 14 residues in the CDR3. Trimming took off 3 bases at V and 0 bases at J, with 6 bases between the two ends. This CDR3 reads CASSHRSSGNTIYF. CDR3 DNA sequence: TGTGCCAGCAGCCACCGGAGCTCTGGAAACACCATATATTTT.